This passage covers 13 T cell receptor delta chains from one sample sequenced in a study of gamma-delta T cells after stem cell transplantation. TCRdb ran CATT on the RT-PCR reads. The sample includes about 3,200 delta-chain clones, 5% of them seen just once. Sequencing was performed on gamma-delta T cells. Receptor source: a human donor. It is not recorded whose cells these are; they may come from a transplant donor.

This clone occurred a few times. A read error is the likely source, as a far larger clone sits one nucleotide away. The identical CDR3 is also encoded by other nucleotide sequences in the sample. V usage is TRDV2 and J usage is TRDJ1, with D perhaps TRDD3 (5 bases). Germline V gene sequence: CDR1 GEAIGNYY, CDR2 EKD. The CDR3 runs to 17 residues. Trimming shortened V by 0 bases and J by 0 bases, and 16 bases separated the two germline ends. The CDR3 sequence is CACDTLGGPRDTDKLIF. Written as DNA, the CDR3 is TGTGCCTGTGACACCCTAGGGGGCCCCAGGGACACCGATAAACTCATCTTT.

This clone occurred many times. Given a far larger clone just one base away, this is likely a sequencing read error. The J gene is TRDJ1, the V gene TRDV2; 8 nucleotides align to TRDD3. This CDR3 has 16 amino acids. Germline CDR1 and CDR2: GEAIGNYY and EKD. V gave up 1 base and J gave up 1 base; unmatched junction bases: 7. CDR3 sequence reads: CACDTVAGGPTDKLIF. The CDR3 bases are TGTGCCTGTGACACAGTGGCTGGGGGACCCACCGATAAACTCATCTTT.

Regarding this clone: A far larger clone is off by one base, so a read error is likely. At the DNA level, this CDR3 is encoded by other sequences in the same sample as well. In DNA form, the CDR3 reads TGTGCCTGTGACGTACTGGGGGATACGGAAGGGCACACCGATAAACTCATCTTT. Translated: CACDVLGDTEGHTDKLIF. The chain is built from TRDV2 and TRDJ1; TRDD3 matches at 13 bases. V trimming: 3 bases; J trimming: 0 bases; junction bases outside the gene matches: 9. Germline loops: CDR1 GEAIGNYY, CDR2 EKD. The CDR3 covers 18 residues.

This clone showed up just a few times. The protein TCRdb gives is from a much larger clone and does not agree with this DNA's translation at residue 2, likely a read error; the protein shown here comes from the DNA. This rearrangement joins TRDV2 to TRDJ1; 12 bases match TRDD3. The CDR3 has 14 amino acids. The germline V gene encodes CDR1 GEAIGNYY and CDR2 EKD. DNA for the CDR3: TGTTCCTGCGATCGTCTGGGGGATACGTATAAACTCATCTTT. Translating it yields CSCDRLGDTYKLIF.

A note on this clone: This likely stems from a read error, as it lies one base from a far larger clone. The sample carries other DNA sequences with the same CDR3. This chain links TRDV2 with TRDJ1; 11 bases match TRDD3. The germline V gene has CDR1 GEAIGNYY and CDR2 EKD. There are 17 residues in the CDR3. J was trimmed by 6 bases and V by 4 bases; bases with no gene match: 15. CDR3 protein: CACEGLRLGDTEHKLIF. CDR3 in DNA: TGTGCCTGTGAAGGACTACGTCTGGGGGATACAGAACATAAACTCATCTTT.

Concerning this clone itself: A read error is the likely source, as a far larger clone sits one nucleotide away. The chain recombines TRDV2 with TRDJ1; no definite D call. Per germline, CDR1 GEAIGNYY and CDR2 EKD. CDR3 length: 14 residues. The CDR3 sequence is CARDTLESTDKLIF. The CDR3 region has the DNA TGTGCCCGTGACACACTTGAGAGCACCGATAAACTCATCTTT.

About this clone itself: A read error likely explains why the TCRdb protein, taken from a much larger clone, differs from this DNA's translation at residue 7; the protein shown is translated from the DNA. The chain recombines TRDV2 with TRDJ1; D not resolved. The germline V gene encodes CDR1 GEAIGNYY and CDR2 EKD. The CDR3 consists of 14 residues. The ends were cut back, 0 bases at V and 2 bases at J, with 9 bases in the middle. The CDR3 DNA is TGTGCCTGTGACACCGCGGTAAATACCGATAAACTCATCTTT. Amino acid sequence: CACDTAVNTDKLIF.

This clone was counted between two and nine times. A far larger clone is just one base off, so this is likely a read error. Other nucleotide sequences in the sample specify the same CDR3. This chain links TRDV2 with TRDJ1, with a possible D match to TRDD3 (5 bases). This CDR3 spans 17 amino acids. Per germline, CDR1 GEAIGNYY and CDR2 EKD. V lost 0 bases and J lost 0, with 16 bases in between. In DNA form, the CDR3 reads TGTGCCTGTGACACCGTTGGGGTCGGGTTATACACCGATAAACTCATCTTT. Its protein is CACDTVGVGLYTDKLIF.

For this clone: The translation of this DNA and the TCRdb protein of a much larger clone differ at residue 4, probably owing to a read error; the protein shown here is translated from the DNA. The rearrangement joins TRDV2 to TRDJ1; 12 nucleotides align to TRDD3. Germline values: CDR1 GEAIGNYY, CDR2 EKD. The CDR3 runs to 19 residues. The CDR3 DNA reads TGTGCCTGTGGCACCGTGGCTATACTGGGGGATACTAAGCCCGATAAACTCATCTTT. Protein sequence: CACGTVAILGDTKPDKLIF.

This clone was picked up a small number of times. The V and J genes are TRDV2 and TRDJ1; 13 bases align to TRDD3. The V and J ends lost 1 base and 5 bases, in that order; junction bases with no gene match: 3. The germline V gene has CDR1 GEAIGNYY and CDR2 EKD. The CDR3 runs 15 residues. This chain's CDR3 is CACDTLGDTNDKLIF. CDR3 in DNA: TGTGCCTGTGACACACTGGGGGATACGAATGATAAACTCATCTTT.

Notes on this clone: A single base is all that separates this from a far larger clone, so a read error is likely. The gene calls are TRDV2 and TRDJ3, with a possible D match to TRDD3 (6 bases). CDR1 is GEAIGNYY and CDR2 is EKD in the germline V gene. V lost 0 bases and J 3 bases, leaving 23 bases between the germline ends. There are 21 residues in the CDR3. This CDR3 is CACDTAERGRDNLWDTRQMFF. DNA of the CDR3: TGTGCCTGTGACACCGCGGAGAGAGGGAGGGATAACCTCTGGGACACCCGACAGATGTTTTTC.

With respect to this clone: A read error may explain this, as a much larger clone is one base away. Other nucleotide sequences from this sample produce the same CDR3. The chain is built from TRDV2 and TRDJ3; no firm D call. Germline V lookup: CDR1 GEAIGNYY, CDR2 EKD. The CDR3 totals 18 residues. With 0 bases removed from V and 2 bases from J, the gap between germline ends came to 13 bases. As DNA, the CDR3 is TGTGCCTGTGACACCGTACTAGGACGAACCTGGGACACCCGACAGATGTTTTTC. This encodes CACDTVLGRTWDTRQMFF.

In its sample, this clone was seen a few times. The TCRdb protein, from a much larger clone, departs from this DNA's translation at residue 12, likely by read error; the protein shown derives from the DNA. The chain combines TRDV2 with TRDJ1; weak D call: TRDD3 (6 bases). V lost 3 bases and J lost 4, with 29 bases in between. CDR3 size: 19 residues. The germline CDR1 and CDR2 sequences are GEAIGNYY and EKD. CDR3 sequence reads: CACDPLLRGGISSIDKLIF. The CDR3 DNA reads TGTGCCTGTGACCCTTTGCTACGTGGAGGGATATCCTCCATCGATAAACTCATCTTT.